The 5 T cell receptor beta chains reported below all come from one sample, sequenced in a study of control samples from healthy donors and cancer patients. Generated by immunoSEQ multiplex PCR, the TCRdb table keeps only in-frame clones and is missing some. There are under 200,000 clones in the sample; about 94% occur only once, and approximately 0.7% lies in the top ten. Sequenced: blood. The receptors were gathered from a woman in her twenties or thirties in good health.

This clone was observed a few times. The chain carries TRBV9 and TRBJ2-7; D unresolved. From germline, CDR1 is SGDLS and CDR2 YYNGEE. The CDR3 is made up of 15 amino acids. Trimming cost V 1 base and J 4 bases, with 15 bases left between them. CDR3 region: CASSVLRDIGYEQYF. CDR3 in DNA: TGTGCCAGCAGCGTATTGCGCGACATAGGGTACGAGCAGTACTTC.

The genes are TRBV6-2 or TRBV6-3 and TRBJ1-5; D is possibly TRBD1 (5 bases). CDR3 size: 18 residues. Germline loops: CDR1 MNHEY, CDR2 SVGEGT. The V gene lost 0 bases and the J gene lost 0 bases, with 15 bases spanning the gap. The chain's CDR3 is CASSYSKEGGGSNQPQHF. In DNA, the CDR3 is TGTGCCAGCAGTTACTCGAAGGAGGGTGGGGGTAGCAATCAGCCCCAGCATTTT.

The V and J genes are TRBV6-5 and TRBJ1-5; 8 positions match TRBD1. CDR3 size: 15 residues. CDR1 and CDR2 from the germline V gene are MNHEY and SVGAGI. Trimming cost V 6 bases and J 4 bases; bases outside gene matches: 8. CDR3 sequence (DNA): TGTGCCAGCAGCCCGGTGGGGACAGGAAATCAGCCCCAGCATTTT. Its protein product is CASSPVGTGNQPQHF.

The chain carries TRBV4-1 and TRBJ2-1; D gene unclear. V lost 1 base to trimming and J lost 0 bases, with 7 bases between them. Germline CDR1 and CDR2: MGHRA and YSYEKL. The CDR3 loop spans 15 amino acids. CDR3 sequence reads: CASSQGEISYNEQFF. CDR3 coding DNA: TGCGCCAGCAGCCAAGGGGAAATCTCCTACAATGAGCAGTTCTTC.

This clone was observed a single time. The chain employs TRBV5-6 and TRBJ1-1; D not resolved. CDR1 and CDR2 (germline): SGHDT, YYEEEE. This CDR3 region has 12 residues. Trimming stripped 3 bases from V and 5 bases from J, with 8 bases between. The CDR3 nucleotides are TGTGCCAGCAGCTGGGCTGGGACTGAAGCTTTCTTT. This gives the protein CASSWAGTEAFF.